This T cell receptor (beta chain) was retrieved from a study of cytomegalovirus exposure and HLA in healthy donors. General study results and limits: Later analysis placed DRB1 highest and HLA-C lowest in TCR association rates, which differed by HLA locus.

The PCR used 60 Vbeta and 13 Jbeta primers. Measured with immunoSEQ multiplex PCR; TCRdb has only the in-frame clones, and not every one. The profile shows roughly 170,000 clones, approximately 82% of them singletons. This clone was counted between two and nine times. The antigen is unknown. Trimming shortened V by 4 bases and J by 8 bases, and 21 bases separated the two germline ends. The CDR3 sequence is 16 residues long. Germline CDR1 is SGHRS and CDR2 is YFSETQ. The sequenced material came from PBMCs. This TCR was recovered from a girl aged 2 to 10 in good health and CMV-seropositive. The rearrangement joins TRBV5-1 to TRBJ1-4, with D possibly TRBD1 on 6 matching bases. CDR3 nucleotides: TGCGCCAGCAGCCCTATGCCCGGGAGGGGGAACGAAAAACTGTTTTTT. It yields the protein CASSPMPGRGNEKLFF.